Below are 27 T cell receptor beta chains sequenced from a single sample in a study of PD-1 blockade in classical Hodgkin lymphoma. The table came from immunoSEQ multiplex PCR; TCRdb's copy has only in-frame clones and leaves some out. Of about 22,000 clones in the sample, about 72% were seen once. The sample's time point: cycle 4 day 1 (C4D1), after more than 5 weeks of nivolumab. Exposure to brentuximab vedotin varied, and each patient had relapsed following autologous stem cell transplantation. Magnetic negative selection of thawed PBMCs was the method by which CD4+ T cells were purified. The sequencing here drew on CD4+ T cells from blood, taken before the fourth cycle of nivolumab. These receptors all stem from a human donor with classical Hodgkin lymphoma.

This clone came up a few times. This sequence joins TRBV18 and TRBJ1-5; D not resolved. V was clipped by 4 bases and J by 2 bases, with 18 bases between them. The germline gives CDR1 KGHSH, CDR2 LQKENI. The CDR3 sequence is 17 residues long. This CDR3 reads CASSRNGVRAGNQPQHF. The CDR3 bases are TGTGCCAGCTCACGAAACGGGGTTAGGGCTGGCAATCAGCCCCAGCATTTT.

The chain uses TRBV6-5 and TRBJ1-3; TRBD1 matches 11 bases. J lost 2 bases, V lost 8 bases, and 2 bases had no gene match. Germline V gives CDR1 MNHEY, CDR2 SVGAGI. The CDR3 has 14 amino acids. CDR3 sequence: CASGQGAAGNTIYF. DNA of the CDR3: TGTGCCAGCGGACAGGGGGCCGCTGGAAACACCATATATTTT.

The rearrangement uses TRBV7-2 and TRBJ2-5; 7 bases match TRBD1. The assigned J gene may be wrong: the sequence end matches TRBJ2-7 better. The CDR3 extends over 14 amino acids. The germline V gene has CDR1 SGHTA and CDR2 FQGNSA. CDR3 loop: CASRSTGAAYEQYF. Written as DNA, the CDR3 is TGTGCCAGCAGATCAACAGGGGCGGCCTACGAGCAGTACTTC.

This chain connects TRBV4-3 to TRBJ2-4, with D perhaps matching TRBD1 or TRBD2 (6 bases each). This CDR3 spans 17 amino acids. The germline CDR1 and CDR2 sequences are LGHNA and YSLEER. The germline V and J ends were trimmed by 0 bases and 8 bases, with 20 bases remaining between them. The CDR3 region is CASSQDRVRGPGDIQYF. DNA of the CDR3: TGCGCCAGCAGCCAAGATAGGGTTCGGGGGCCGGGGGACATTCAGTACTTC.

This clone appeared a few times. The chain combines TRBV6-4 with TRBJ1-4; D is uncertain. The CDR3 sequence is 14 residues long. Germline assignment: CDR1 MRHNA and CDR2 SNTAGT. Trimming stripped 6 bases from V and 4 bases from J, with 12 bases between. DNA for the CDR3: TGTGCCAGCAGGGGGATGGGAAATAATGAAAAACTGTTTTTT. It encodes CASRGMGNNEKLFF.

Here the CDR3 DNA reads TGCGCCAGCAGCCGCGGACAGCTGGGGGAGACCCAGTACTTC. This gives the protein CASSRGQLGETQYF. V usage is TRBV4-3 and J usage is TRBJ2-5, with D tentatively TRBD1 (6 bases). CDR3 length: 14 residues. CDR1 and CDR2 from the germline V gene are LGHNA and YSLEER. Trimming cost V 4 bases and J 5 bases, with 14 bases left between them.

This clone was picked up one time. The chain recombines TRBV4-2 with TRBJ1-4; D remains unclear. V was pared by 1 base and J by 0 bases, with 12 bases between. The germline V gene encodes CDR1 LGHNA and CDR2 YNFKEQ. This CDR3 has 17 amino acids. This chain's CDR3 is CASSQVVRVATNEKLFF. The DNA of the CDR3 is TGTGCCAGCAGCCAAGTTGTGCGGGTCGCAACTAATGAAAAACTGTTTTTT.

The genes are TRBV5-5 and TRBJ2-3; weak D call: TRBD2 (5 bases). The CDR3 has 15 residues. Germline V lookup: CDR1 SGHKS, CDR2 YYEKEE (reference sequence). Trimming pared 2 bases from V and 0 bases from J, leaving 10 bases between. The CDR3 protein is CASSFLGDSTDTQYF. The CDR3 nucleotides read TGTGCCAGCAGCTTTCTCGGGGATAGCACAGATACGCAGTATTTT.

V and J are TRBV10-3 and TRBJ2-2; TRBD2 is a possible D gene (7 bases). The CDR3 extends over 16 amino acids. The germline gives CDR1 ENHRY, CDR2 SYGVKD. Trimming took off 3 bases at V and 6 bases at J, with 17 bases between the two ends. CDR3 sequence (DNA): TGTGCCATCAGTGATGGCGGGGGCCGAAAATCCGGGGAGCTGTTTTTT. It is translated as CAISDGGGRKSGELFF.

This chain joins TRBV27 and TRBJ2-2, with D uncertain. CDR1 is MNHEY, CDR2 SMNVEV, per germline (reference sequence). V was trimmed by 3 bases and J by 1 base, leaving 9 bases between them. CDR3 length: 15 amino acids. The CDR3 DNA reads TGTGCCAGCAGTTTGGGTCGAGGGAACACCGGGGAGCTGTTTTTT. Amino acids: CASSLGRGNTGELFF.

This rearrangement joins TRBV4-1 to TRBJ2-5; D possibly corresponds to TRBD1 (6 bases). The CDR3 runs to 15 residues. Germline loops: CDR1 MGHRA, CDR2 YSYEKL. V was trimmed by 1 base and J by 1 base, leaving 10 bases between them. The CDR3 DNA sequence: TGCGCCAGCAGCCAAGGGGACATTATCCAAGAGACCCAGTACTTC. Translating it yields CASSQGDIIQETQYF.

The rearrangement links TRBV5-1 to TRBJ2-5, with TRBD1 matching over 8 bases. CDR3 size: 15 residues. With V trimmed by 0 bases and J by 1 base, 2 bases remained unmatched. The germline V gene encodes CDR1 SGHRS and CDR2 YFSETQ. The CDR3 loop reads CASSLGTGSQETQYF. DNA for the CDR3: TGCGCCAGCAGCTTGGGGACAGGGTCCCAAGAGACCCAGTACTTC.

This clone turned up a few times. The chain recombines TRBV5-4 with TRBJ2-1; D is ambiguous. The germline V and J ends were trimmed by 2 bases and 8 bases, with 14 bases remaining between them. Germline V gene sequence: CDR1 SGHNT, CDR2 YYREEE (reference sequence). CDR3 length equals 14 residues. CDR3 loop: CASSFNPSRDEQFF. For the CDR3, the DNA is TGTGCCAGCAGCTTTAATCCTAGTCGCGATGAGCAGTTCTTC.

The V call is TRBV5-4, the J call TRBJ2-7, with D unclear. Trimming left V 2 bases short and J 3 bases short, with 9 bases between. Germline CDR1 SGHNT, CDR2 YYREEE (reference sequence). CDR3 length equals 13 residues. The CDR3 region has the DNA TGTGCCAGCAGCTTAGGTCCTCGCTACGAGCAGTACTTC. Its translation: CASSLGPRYEQYF.

Remarks on this clone: A read error may account for a junction end that differs from germline. The J gene is TRBJ1-5, the V gene TRBV7-7; D is undetermined. The CDR3 consists of 13 residues. Germline CDR1 and CDR2: SSHAT and FNYEAQ (reference sequence). The CDR3 nucleotides are TGTGCTAGCAGCCTTGGGATCAATCAGCCCCAGCATTTT. It encodes CASSLGINQPQHF.

This clone was picked up one time. This chain uses TRBV28 with TRBJ2-3; D not resolved. Germline V gene lookup returns CDR1 MDHEN and CDR2 SYDVKM. The CDR3 spans 16 residues. Trimming stripped 3 bases from V and 0 bases from J, with 13 bases between. This chain's CDR3 is CASSLRYFSSTDTQYF. The CDR3 DNA sequence: TGTGCCAGCAGTTTGAGGTACTTCTCTAGCACAGATACGCAGTATTTT.

This clone was detected once. The chain joins TRBV5-4 to TRBJ2-6; D is ambiguous. This CDR3 spans 16 amino acids. Germline V lookup: CDR1 SGHNT, CDR2 YYREEE (reference sequence). The V and J ends lost 0 bases and 0 bases respectively, with 7 bases between them. The CDR3 is CASSLAANSGANVLTF. CDR3 DNA: TGTGCCAGCAGCTTGGCCGCGAACTCTGGGGCCAACGTCCTGACTTTC.

The chain links TRBV28 to TRBJ1-6; TRBD1 matches 7 bases. The CDR3 is 15 residues long. The junction had 8 bases not matched to a gene; V was cut back by 5 bases and J by 7 bases. From germline, CDR1 is MDHEN and CDR2 SYDVKM. The CDR3 sequence is CASSSTTGYNSPLHF. The CDR3 coding sequence is TGTGCCAGCAGTAGTACGACAGGGTACAATTCACCCCTCCACTTT.

This clone has just one count. This rearrangement joins TRBV6-1 to TRBJ2-5; perhaps TRBD1 as D (6 bases). V was shortened by 4 bases and J by 4 bases, with 7 bases between the two germline ends. Germline V gene lookup returns CDR1 MNHNS and CDR2 SASEGT. The CDR3 is made up of 12 amino acids. CDR3 residues: CASSGQAETQYF. In nucleotides, the CDR3 is TGTGCCAGCAGTGGACAGGCAGAGACCCAGTACTTC.

This clone was seen only a few times. This chain's CDR3 is CASSLGWKPYEQYF. For the CDR3, the DNA is TGTGCCAGCAGTTTAGGATGGAAACCCTACGAGCAGTACTTC. V usage is TRBV28 and J usage is TRBJ2-7; D is unclear. Trimming removed 2 bases from V and 2 bases from J, with 10 bases in between. The CDR3 consists of 14 residues. Germline loops: CDR1 MDHEN, CDR2 SYDVKM.

The rearrangement joins TRBV7-8 to TRBJ2-7, with 7 bases identical to TRBD1. This CDR3 spans 15 amino acids. V was pared by 5 bases and J by 5 bases, with 12 bases of the junction left unmatched. Germline CDR1 SGHVS, CDR2 FQNEAQ. Here the CDR3 reads CASSVGIGGRNEQYF. CDR3 bases: TGTGCCAGCAGCGTGGGGATAGGGGGCCGAAACGAGCAGTACTTC.

This clone turned up a few times. This chain joins TRBV18 and TRBJ2-1, with unresolved D. The CDR3 spans 16 residues. Germline-derived CDR1 and CDR2 are KGHSH and LQKENI. V was trimmed by 2 bases and J by 1 base, leaving 12 bases between them. The CDR3 region has the DNA TGTGCCAGCTCACCAGACACAACACCATCCTACAATGAGCAGTTCTTC. This sequence encodes CASSPDTTPSYNEQFF.

This clone showed up just a few times. V is TRBV5-4 and J is TRBJ2-7; 12 nucleotides match TRBD1. This CDR3 is built from 15 residues. Trimming removed 4 bases from V and 6 bases from J; junction bases left unmatched: 8. Germline V gene lookup returns CDR1 SGHNT and CDR2 YYREEE (reference sequence). Here the CDR3 DNA reads TGTGCCAGCAGCAAACCGGGACAGGGGGCGATCGAGCAGTACTTC. This translates into CASSKPGQGAIEQYF.

The chain links TRBV6-6 to TRBJ2-2; 13 bases match TRBD2. Per germline, CDR1 MNHNY and CDR2 SVGAGI (reference sequence). Trimming took 5 bases from V and 7 from J; bases not matched to a gene: 4. This CDR3 is built from 15 residues. The CDR3 nucleotides read TGTGCCAGCAGTGCGACTAGCGGGGGGAACGGGGAGCTGTTTTTT. Translating it yields CASSATSGGNGELFF.

The chain couples TRBV15 to TRBJ2-3; the match to TRBD1 covers 8 bases. Germline V lookup: CDR1 LNHNV, CDR2 YYDKDF (reference sequence). The junction had 1 base not matched to a gene; V was cut back by 5 bases and J by 0 bases. This CDR3 comprises 14 residues. The CDR3 coding sequence is TGTGCCACCAGCCGACAGGGGAGCACAGATACGCAGTATTTT. Protein product: CATSRQGSTDTQYF.

This chain joins TRBV29-1 and TRBJ2-1; D perhaps matches TRBD2 (5 bases). The length of the CDR3 is 12 residues. Trimming took off 7 bases at V and 9 bases at J, with 16 bases between the two ends. CDR1 is SQVTM and CDR2 is ANQGSEA in the germline V gene. The CDR3 loop reads CSAGLAVGEQFF. DNA of the CDR3: TGCAGCGCGGGGTTGGCAGTCGGTGAGCAGTTCTTC.

V usage is TRBV5-1 and J usage is TRBJ2-3; 11 bases fit TRBD1. The germline V gene encodes CDR1 SGHRS and CDR2 YFSETQ. V was pared by 3 bases and J by 2 bases, with 5 bases of the junction left unmatched. This CDR3 has 16 amino acids. As DNA, the CDR3 is TGCGCCAGCAGCTACGGACAGGGGGCACCCACAGATACGCAGTATTTT. Amino acid sequence: CASSYGQGAPTDTQYF.